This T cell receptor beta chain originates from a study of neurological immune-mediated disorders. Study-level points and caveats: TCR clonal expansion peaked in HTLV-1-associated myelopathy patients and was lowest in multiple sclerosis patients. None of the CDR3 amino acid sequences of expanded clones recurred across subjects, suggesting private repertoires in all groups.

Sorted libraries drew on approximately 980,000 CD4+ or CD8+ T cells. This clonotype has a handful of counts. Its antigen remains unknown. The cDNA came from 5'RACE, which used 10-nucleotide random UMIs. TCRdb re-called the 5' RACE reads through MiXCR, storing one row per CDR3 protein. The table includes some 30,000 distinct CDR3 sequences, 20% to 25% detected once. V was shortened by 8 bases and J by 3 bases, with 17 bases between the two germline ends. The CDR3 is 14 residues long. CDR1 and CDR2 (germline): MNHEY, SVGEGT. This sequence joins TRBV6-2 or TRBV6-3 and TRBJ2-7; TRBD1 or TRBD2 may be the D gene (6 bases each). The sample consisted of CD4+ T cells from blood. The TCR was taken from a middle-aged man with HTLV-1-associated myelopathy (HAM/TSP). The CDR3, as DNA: TGTGCCAGCCGGCTTCCAGGGGACTTCTACGAGCAGTACTTC. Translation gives CASRLPGDFYEQYF.